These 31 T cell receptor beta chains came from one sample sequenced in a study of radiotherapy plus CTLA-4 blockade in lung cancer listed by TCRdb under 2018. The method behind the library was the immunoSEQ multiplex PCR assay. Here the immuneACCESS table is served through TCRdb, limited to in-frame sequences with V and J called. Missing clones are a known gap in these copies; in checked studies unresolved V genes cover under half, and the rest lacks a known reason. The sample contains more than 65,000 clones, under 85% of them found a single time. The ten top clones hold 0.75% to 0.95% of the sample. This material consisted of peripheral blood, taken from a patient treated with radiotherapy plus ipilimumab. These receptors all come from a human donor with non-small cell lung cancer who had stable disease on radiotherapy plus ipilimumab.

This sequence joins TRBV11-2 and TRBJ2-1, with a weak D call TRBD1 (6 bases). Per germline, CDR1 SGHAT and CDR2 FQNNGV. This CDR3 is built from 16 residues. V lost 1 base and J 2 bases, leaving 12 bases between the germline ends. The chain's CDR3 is CASSLASGDPYNEQFF. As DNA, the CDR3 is TGTGCCAGCAGCTTAGCATCAGGGGATCCCTACAATGAGCAGTTCTTC.

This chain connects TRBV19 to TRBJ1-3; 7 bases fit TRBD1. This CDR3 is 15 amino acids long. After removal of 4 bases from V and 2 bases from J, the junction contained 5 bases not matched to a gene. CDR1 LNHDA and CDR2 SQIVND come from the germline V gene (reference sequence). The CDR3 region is CASSTRQGAGNTIYF. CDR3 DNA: TGTGCCAGTAGTACCCGACAGGGTGCTGGAAACACCATATATTTT.

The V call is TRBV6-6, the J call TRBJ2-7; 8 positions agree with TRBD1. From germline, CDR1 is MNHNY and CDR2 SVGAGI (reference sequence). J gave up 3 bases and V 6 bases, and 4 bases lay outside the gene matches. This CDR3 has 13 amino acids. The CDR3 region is CASRSTGGYEQYF. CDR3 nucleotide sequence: TGTGCCAGCAGAAGCACAGGGGGCTACGAGCAGTACTTC.

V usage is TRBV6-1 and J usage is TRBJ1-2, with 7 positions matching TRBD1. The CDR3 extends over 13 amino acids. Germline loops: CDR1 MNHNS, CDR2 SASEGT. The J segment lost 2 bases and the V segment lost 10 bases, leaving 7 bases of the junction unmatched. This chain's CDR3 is CATIPGGNYGYTF. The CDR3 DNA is TGTGCCACCATTCCAGGGGGAAACTATGGCTACACCTTC.

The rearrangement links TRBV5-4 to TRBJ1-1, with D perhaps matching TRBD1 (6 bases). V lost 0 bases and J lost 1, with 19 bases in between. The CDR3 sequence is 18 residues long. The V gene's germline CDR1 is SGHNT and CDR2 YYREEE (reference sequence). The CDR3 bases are TGTGCCAGCAGCTTGGTCGGTCCAGGGGCGATGGGGAACACTGAAGCTTTCTTT. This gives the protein CASSLVGPGAMGNTEAFF.

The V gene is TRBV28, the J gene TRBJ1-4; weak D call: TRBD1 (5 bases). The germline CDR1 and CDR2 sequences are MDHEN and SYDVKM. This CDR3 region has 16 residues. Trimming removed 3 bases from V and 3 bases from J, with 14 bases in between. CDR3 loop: CASSLEGLGSNEKLFF. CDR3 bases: TGTGCCAGCAGTTTGGAGGGGCTCGGGTCTAATGAAAAACTGTTTTTT. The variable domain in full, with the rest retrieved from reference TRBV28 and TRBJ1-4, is DVKVTQSSRYLVKRTGEKVFLECVQDMDHENMFWYRQDPGLGLRLIYFSYDVKMKEKGDIPEGYSVSREKKERFSLILESASTNQTSMYLCASSLEGLGSNEKLFFGSGTQLSVL.

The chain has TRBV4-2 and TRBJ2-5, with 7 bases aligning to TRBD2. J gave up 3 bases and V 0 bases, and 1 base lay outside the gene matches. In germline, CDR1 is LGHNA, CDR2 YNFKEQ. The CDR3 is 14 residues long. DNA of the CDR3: TGTGCCAGCAGCCAAGAGGGGGGGGAAGAGACCCAGTACTTC. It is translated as CASSQEGGEETQYF.

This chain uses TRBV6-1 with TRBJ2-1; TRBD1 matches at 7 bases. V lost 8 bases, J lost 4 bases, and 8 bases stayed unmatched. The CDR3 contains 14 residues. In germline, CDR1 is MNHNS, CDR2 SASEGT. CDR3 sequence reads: CASPYRGIYNEQFF. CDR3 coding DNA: TGTGCCAGCCCATACAGGGGAATATACAATGAGCAGTTCTTC.

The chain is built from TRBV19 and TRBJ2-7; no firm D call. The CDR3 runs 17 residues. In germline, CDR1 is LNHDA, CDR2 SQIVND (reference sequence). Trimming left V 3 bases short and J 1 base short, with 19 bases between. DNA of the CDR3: TGTGCCAGTAGTATCCCTGGTCTTCCAGGTAGATCCTACGAGCAGTACTTC. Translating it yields CASSIPGLPGRSYEQYF.

The CDR3 protein is CASSYRLAGDNNEQFF. The CDR3 DNA reads as TGCGCCAGCAGCTACCGACTAGCGGGAGATAACAATGAGCAGTTCTTC. The chain carries TRBV5-1 and TRBJ2-1; 12 positions agree with TRBD2. Germline CDR1 and CDR2: SGHRS and YFSETQ. This CDR3 is 16 amino acids long. Unmatched junction bases numbered 6, after V lost 3 bases and J lost 5 bases.

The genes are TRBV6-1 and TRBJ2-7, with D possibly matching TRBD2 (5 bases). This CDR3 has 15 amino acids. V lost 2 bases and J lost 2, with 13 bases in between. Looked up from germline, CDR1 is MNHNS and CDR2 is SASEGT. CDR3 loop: CASSERGRIPYEQYF. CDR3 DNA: TGTGCCAGCAGTGAAAGAGGGCGGATACCCTACGAGCAGTACTTC.

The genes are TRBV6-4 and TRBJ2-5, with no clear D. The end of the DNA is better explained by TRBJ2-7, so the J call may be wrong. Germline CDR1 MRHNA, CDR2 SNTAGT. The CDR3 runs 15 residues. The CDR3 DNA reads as TGTGCCAGCAACGAATGGACCCAGCAGTCCTACGAGCAGTACTTC. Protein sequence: CASNEWTQQSYEQYF.

Here the CDR3 reads CATSRDRTGSSYEQYF. DNA of the CDR3: TGTGCCACCAGCAGAGATAGAACAGGCAGCTCCTACGAGCAGTACTTC. V gene TRBV15 combines with J gene TRBJ2-7; possibly TRBD1 for D (5 bases). The CDR3 runs to 16 residues. Germline V lookup: CDR1 LNHNV, CDR2 YYDKDF (reference sequence). V lost 0 bases, J lost 0 bases, and 12 bases lay in between.

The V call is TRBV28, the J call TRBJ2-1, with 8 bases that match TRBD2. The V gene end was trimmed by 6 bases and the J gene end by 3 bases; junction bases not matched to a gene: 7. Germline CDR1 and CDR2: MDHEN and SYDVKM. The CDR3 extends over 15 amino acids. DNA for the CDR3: TGTGCCAGCAGCCCTCCGGGGGGGGTCTACAATGAGCAGTTCTTC. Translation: CASSPPGGVYNEQFF.

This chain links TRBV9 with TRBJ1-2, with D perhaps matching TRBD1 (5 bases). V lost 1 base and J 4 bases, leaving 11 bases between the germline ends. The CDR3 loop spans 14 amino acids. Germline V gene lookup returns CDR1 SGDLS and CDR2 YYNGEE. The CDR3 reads CASSVTGTGYGYTF. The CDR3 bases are TGTGCCAGCAGCGTAACCGGCACAGGCTATGGCTACACCTTC. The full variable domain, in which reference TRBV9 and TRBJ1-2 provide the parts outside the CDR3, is DSGVTQTPKHLITATGQRVTLRCSPRSGDLSVYWYQQSLDQGLQFLIQYYNGEERAKGNILERFSAQQFPDLHSELNLSSLELGDSALYFCASSVTGTGYGYTFGSGTRLTVV.

The CDR3 sequence: CASSADAKTEAFF. CDR3 DNA: TGCGCCAGCAGTGCGGACGCGAAAACTGAAGCTTTCTTT. This chain joins TRBV10-1 and TRBJ1-1; D gene unclear. With 4 bases removed from V and 5 bases from J, the gap between germline ends came to 11 bases. This CDR3 comprises 13 residues. CDR1 is WNHNN, CDR2 SYGVQD, per germline (reference sequence).

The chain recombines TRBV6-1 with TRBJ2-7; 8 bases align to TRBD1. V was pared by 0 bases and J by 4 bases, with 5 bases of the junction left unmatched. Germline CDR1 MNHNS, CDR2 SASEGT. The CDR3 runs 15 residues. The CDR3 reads CASSEAQGARYEQYF. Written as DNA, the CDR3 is TGTGCCAGCAGTGAAGCGCAGGGGGCCAGGTACGAGCAGTACTTC.

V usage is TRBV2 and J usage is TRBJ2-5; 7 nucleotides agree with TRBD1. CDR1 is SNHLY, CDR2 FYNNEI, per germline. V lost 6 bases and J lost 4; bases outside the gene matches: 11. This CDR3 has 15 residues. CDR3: CASSPLTGSGETQYF. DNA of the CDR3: TGTGCCAGCAGCCCGTTGACAGGGAGTGGAGAGACCCAGTACTTC.

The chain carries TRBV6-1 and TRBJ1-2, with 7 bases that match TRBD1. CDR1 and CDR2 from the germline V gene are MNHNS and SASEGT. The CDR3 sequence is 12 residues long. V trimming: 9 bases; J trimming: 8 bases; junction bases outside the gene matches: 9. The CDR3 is CASATGQQGYTF. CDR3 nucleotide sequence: TGTGCCAGTGCGACAGGGCAGCAGGGCTACACCTTC.

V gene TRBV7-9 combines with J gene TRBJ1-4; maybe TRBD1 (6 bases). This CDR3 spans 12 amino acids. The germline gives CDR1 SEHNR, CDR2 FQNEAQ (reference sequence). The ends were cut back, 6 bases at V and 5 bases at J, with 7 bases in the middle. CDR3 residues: CASRQGNEKLFF. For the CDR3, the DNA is TGTGCCAGCAGACAGGGAAATGAAAAACTGTTTTTT.

The CDR3 region has the DNA TGTGCCAGCAGCCTCGAACCAGGTCGGAACACTGAAGCTTTCTTT. Translated, it gives CASSLEPGRNTEAFF. This chain uses TRBV4-2 with TRBJ1-1; no definite D call. V gave up 4 bases and J gave up 1 base, with 13 bases separating them. CDR3 length: 15 amino acids. Germline CDR1 reads LGHNA; CDR2 reads YNFKEQ.

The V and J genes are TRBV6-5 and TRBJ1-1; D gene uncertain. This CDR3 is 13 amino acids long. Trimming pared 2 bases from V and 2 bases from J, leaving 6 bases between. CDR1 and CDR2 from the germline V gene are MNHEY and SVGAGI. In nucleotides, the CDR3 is TGTGCCAGCAGTTACGGTGGCAACACTGAAGCTTTCTTT. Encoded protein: CASSYGGNTEAFF.

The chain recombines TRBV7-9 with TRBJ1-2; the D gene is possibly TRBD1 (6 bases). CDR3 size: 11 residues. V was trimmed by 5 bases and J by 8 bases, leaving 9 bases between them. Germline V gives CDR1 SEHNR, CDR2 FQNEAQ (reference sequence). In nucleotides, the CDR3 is TGTGCCAGCAGCGGGGGGCAGGGCTACACCTTC. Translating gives CASSGGQGYTF.

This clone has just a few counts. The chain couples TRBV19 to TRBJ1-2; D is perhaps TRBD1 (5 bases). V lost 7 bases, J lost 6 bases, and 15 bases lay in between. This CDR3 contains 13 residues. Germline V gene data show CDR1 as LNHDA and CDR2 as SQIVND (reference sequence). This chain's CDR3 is CASIGAGRNGYTF. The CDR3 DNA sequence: TGTGCCAGTATTGGGGCAGGACGAAATGGCTACACCTTC.

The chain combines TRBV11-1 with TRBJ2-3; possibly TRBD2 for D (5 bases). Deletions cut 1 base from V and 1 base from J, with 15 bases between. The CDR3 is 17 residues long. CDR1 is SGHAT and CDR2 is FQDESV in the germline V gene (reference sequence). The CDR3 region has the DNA TGTGCCAGCAGCTTAGAATTTAGTCGGGGAGGCACAGATACGCAGTATTTT. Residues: CASSLEFSRGGTDTQYF.

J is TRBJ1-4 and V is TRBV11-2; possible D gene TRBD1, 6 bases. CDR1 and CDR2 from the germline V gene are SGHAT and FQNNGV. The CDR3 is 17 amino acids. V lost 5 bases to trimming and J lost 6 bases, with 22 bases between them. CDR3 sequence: CASSPSGRGGEDEKLFF. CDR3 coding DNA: TGTGCCAGCAGCCCATCGGGGAGAGGGGGGGAAGATGAAAAACTGTTTTTT.

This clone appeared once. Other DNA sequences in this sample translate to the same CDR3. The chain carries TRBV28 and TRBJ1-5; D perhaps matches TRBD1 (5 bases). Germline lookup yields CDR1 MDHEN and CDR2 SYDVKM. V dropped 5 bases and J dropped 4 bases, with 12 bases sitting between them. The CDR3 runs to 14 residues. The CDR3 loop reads CASSPPGGNQPQHF. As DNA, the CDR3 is TGTGCCAGCAGTCCTCCGGGGGGAAATCAGCCCCAGCATTTT.

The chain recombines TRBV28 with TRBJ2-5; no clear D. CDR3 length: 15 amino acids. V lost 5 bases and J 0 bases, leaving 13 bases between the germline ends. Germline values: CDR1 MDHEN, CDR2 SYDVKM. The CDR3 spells CASSVVGQYQETQYF. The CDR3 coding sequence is TGTGCCAGCAGTGTTGTTGGGCAGTACCAAGAGACCCAGTACTTC.

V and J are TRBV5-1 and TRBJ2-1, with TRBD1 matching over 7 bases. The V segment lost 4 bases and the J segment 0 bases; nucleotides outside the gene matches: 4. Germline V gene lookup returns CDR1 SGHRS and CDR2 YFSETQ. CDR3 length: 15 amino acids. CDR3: CASSQGGLSYNEQFF. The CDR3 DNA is TGCGCCAGCAGCCAAGGGGGCCTCTCCTACAATGAGCAGTTCTTC.

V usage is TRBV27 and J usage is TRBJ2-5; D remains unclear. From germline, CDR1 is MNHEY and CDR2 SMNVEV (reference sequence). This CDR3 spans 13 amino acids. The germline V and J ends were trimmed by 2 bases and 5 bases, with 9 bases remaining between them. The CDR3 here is CASSLGTVETQYF. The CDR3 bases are TGTGCCAGCAGTTTAGGAACTGTGGAGACCCAGTACTTC.

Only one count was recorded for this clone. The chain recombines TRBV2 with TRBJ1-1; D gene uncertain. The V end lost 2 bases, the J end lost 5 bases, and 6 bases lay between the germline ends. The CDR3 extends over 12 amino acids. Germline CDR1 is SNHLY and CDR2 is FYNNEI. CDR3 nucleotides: TGTGCCAGCAGTGAACAGTGGACTGAAGCTTTCTTT. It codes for CASSEQWTEAFF.